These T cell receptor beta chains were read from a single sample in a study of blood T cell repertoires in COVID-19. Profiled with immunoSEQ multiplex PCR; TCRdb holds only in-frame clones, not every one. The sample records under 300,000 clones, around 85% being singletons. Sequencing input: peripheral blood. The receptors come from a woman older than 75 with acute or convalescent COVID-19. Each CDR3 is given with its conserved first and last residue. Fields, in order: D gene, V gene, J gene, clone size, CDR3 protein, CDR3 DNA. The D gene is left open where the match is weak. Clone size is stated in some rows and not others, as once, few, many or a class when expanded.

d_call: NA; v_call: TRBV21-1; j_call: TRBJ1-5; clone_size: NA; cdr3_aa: CASSLPRAQPQHF; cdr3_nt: TGTGCCAGCAGCCTCCCGAGAGCGCAGCCCCAGCATTTT
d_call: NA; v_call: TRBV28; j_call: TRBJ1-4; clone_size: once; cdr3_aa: CASTYGGATNEKLFF; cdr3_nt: TGTGCCAGCACATACGGGGGTGCAACTAATGAAAAACTGTTTTTT
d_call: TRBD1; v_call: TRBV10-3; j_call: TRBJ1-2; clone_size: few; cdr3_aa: CASQTGVNNYGYTF; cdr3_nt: TGTGCCAGCCAGACAGGGGTTAATAACTATGGCTACACCTTC
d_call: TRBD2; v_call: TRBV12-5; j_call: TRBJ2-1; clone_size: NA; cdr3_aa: CASGLLAGGSYNEQFF; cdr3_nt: TGTGCTAGTGGTTTACTAGCGGGGGGCTCCTACAATGAGCAGTTCTTC
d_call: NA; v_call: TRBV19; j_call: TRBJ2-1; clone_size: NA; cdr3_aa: CASRPTANNEQFF; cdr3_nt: TGTGCCAGTAGGCCCACAGCAAACAATGAGCAGTTCTTC
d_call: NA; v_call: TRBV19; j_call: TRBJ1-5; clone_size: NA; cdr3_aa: CASSTYKGDRPQHF; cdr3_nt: TGTGCCAGTAGTACGTACAAGGGGGATCGGCCCCAGCATTTT
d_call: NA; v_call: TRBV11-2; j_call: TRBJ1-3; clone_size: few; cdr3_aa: CASSPLMSGAQNTIYF; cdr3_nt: TGTGCCAGCAGCCCACTTATGTCAGGGGCACAAAACACCATATATTTT
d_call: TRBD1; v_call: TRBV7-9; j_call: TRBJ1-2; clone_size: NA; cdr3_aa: CASTLTAWDRVAYGYTF; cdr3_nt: TGTGCCAGCACTTTAACGGCCTGGGACAGGGTGGCGTATGGCTACACCTTC
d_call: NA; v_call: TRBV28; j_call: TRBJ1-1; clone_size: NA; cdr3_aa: CASSLWGGNTEAFF; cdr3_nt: TGTGCCAGCAGTTTATGGGGAGGGAACACTGAAGCTTTCTTT
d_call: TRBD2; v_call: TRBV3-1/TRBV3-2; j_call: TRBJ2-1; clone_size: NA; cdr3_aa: CASSPGLAGGNEQFF; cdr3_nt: TGTGCCAGCAGCCCGGGACTAGCGGGCGGCAATGAGCAGTTCTTC
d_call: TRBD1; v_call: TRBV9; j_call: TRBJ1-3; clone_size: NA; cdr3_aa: CASSTTTGGGNTIYF; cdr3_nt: TGTGCCAGCAGCACCACGACAGGGGGCGGAAACACCATATATTTT
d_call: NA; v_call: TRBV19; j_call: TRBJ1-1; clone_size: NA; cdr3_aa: CASSIPDSEAFF; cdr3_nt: TGTGCCAGTAGTATTCCGGACAGTGAAGCTTTCTTT
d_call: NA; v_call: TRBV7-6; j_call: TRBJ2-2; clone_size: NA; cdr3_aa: CASSLPGPGELFF; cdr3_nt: TGTGCCAGCAGCTTACCAGGCCCCGGGGAGCTGTTTTTT
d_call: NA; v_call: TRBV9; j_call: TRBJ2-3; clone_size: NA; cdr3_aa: CASSVGGLRTDTQYF; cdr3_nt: TGTGCCAGCAGCGTAGGTGGCCTCCGCACAGATACGCAGTATTTT
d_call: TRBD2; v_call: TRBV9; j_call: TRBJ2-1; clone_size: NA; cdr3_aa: CASSASGTSGAVEQFF; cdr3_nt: TGTGCCAGCAGCGCCTCCGGGACTAGCGGCGCAGTTGAGCAGTTCTTC
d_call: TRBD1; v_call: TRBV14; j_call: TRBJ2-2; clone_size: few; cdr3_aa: CASSLPGQGINAGELFF; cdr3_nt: TGTGCCAGCAGCCTACCGGGACAGGGGATCAACGCCGGGGAGCTGTTTTTT
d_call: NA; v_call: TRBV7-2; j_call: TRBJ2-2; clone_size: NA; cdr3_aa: CASSLGGTLNTGELFF; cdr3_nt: TGTGCCAGCAGCTTAGGGGGGACACTGAACACCGGGGAGCTGTTTTTT
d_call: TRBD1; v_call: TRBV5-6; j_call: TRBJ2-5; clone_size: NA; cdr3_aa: CASSLSTGGEETQYF; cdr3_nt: TGTGCCAGCAGCTTGTCGACAGGGGGCGAAGAGACCCAGTACTTC
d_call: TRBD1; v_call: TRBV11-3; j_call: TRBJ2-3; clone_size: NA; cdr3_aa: CASSPDGTGPDTQYF; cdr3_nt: TGTGCCAGCAGTCCAGACGGGACAGGGCCAGATACGCAGTATTTT
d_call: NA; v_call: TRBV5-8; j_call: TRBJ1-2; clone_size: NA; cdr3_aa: CASSGHGYGYTF; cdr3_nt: TGTGCCAGCAGCGGGCACGGATACGGCTACACCTTC
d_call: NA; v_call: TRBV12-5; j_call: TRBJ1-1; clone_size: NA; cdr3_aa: CASAPSMNTEAFF; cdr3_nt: TGTGCTAGTGCCCCGAGTATGAACACTGAAGCTTTCTTT
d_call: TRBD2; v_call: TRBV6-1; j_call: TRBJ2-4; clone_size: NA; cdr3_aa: CASSEAFGSRLAKDKNIQYF; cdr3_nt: TGTGCCAGCAGTGAAGCGTTCGGCAGCCGACTAGCTAAAGACAAAAACATTCAGTACTTC
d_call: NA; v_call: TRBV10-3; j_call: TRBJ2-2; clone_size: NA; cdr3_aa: CAIRYTVETGELFF; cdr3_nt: TGTGCCATCCGCTACACGGTGGAGACCGGGGAGCTGTTTTTT
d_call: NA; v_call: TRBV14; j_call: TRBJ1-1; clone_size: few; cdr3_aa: CASSQDRNTEAFF; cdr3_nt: TGTGCCAGCAGCCAAGATCGGAACACTGAAGCTTTCTTT
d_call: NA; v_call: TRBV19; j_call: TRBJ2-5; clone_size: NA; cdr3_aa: CASSSLRGTRETQYF; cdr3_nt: TGTGCCAGTAGTAGCCTCCGGGGGACGCGGGAGACCCAGTACTTC
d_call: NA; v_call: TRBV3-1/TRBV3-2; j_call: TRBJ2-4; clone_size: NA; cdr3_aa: CASSLATGKKNIQYF; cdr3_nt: TGTGCCAGCAGCCTAGCGACAGGAAAAAAAAACATTCAGTACTTC
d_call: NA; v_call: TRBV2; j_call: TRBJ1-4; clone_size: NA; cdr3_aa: CASSAQGGKLFF; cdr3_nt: TGTGCCAGCAGTGCACAGGGCGGGAAACTGTTTTTT
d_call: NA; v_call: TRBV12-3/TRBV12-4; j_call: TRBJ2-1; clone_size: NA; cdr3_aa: CASSPGFNEQFF; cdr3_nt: TGTGCCAGCAGCCCAGGGTTCAATGAGCAGTTCTTC
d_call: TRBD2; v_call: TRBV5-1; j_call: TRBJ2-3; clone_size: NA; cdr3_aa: CASSFGGGGTDTQYF; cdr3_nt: TGCGCCAGCAGCTTCGGCGGGGGGGGCACAGATACGCAGTATTTT
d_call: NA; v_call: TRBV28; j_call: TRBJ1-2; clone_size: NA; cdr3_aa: CASSSSLNIYGYTF; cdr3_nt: TGTGCCAGCAGTTCCTCCCTCAACATTTATGGCTACACCTTC
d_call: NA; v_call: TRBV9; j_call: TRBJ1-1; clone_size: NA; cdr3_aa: CASSTHTNTEAFF; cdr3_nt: TGTGCCAGCAGCACCCACACGAACACTGAAGCTTTCTTT
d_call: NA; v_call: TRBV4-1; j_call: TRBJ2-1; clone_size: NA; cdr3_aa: CASSRGADYNEQFF; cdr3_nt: TGCGCCAGCAGCCGCGGGGCAGACTACAATGAGCAGTTCTTC
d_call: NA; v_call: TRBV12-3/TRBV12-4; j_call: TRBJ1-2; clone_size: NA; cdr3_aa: CASSLALAPRNTF; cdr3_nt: TGTGCCAGCAGTTTGGCCCTGGCCCCTCGAAACACCTTC
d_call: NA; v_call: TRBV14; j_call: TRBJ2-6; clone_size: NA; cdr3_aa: CASSHLGSSGANVLTF; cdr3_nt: TGTGCCAGCAGCCACCTAGGGAGCTCTGGGGCCAACGTCCTGACTTTC
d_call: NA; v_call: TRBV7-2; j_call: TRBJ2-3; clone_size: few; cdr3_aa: CASSQGRAPDTQYF; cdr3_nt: TGTGCCAGCAGCCAGGGCCGAGCCCCAGATACGCAGTATTTT
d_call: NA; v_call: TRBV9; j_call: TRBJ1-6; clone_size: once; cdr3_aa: CASSDRVGGSPLHF; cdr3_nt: TGTGCCAGCAGCGACAGGGTCGGCGGTTCACCCCTCCACTTT
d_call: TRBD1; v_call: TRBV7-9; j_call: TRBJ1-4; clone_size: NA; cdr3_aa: CASSRAGTGLEKLFF; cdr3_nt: TGTGCCAGCAGCCGCGCCGGGACAGGGTTGGAAAAACTGTTTTTT
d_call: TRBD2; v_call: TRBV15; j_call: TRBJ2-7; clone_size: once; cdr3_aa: CATSKQRGPPYEQYF; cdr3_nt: TGTGCCACCAGCAAGCAGCGGGGGCCCCCCTACGAGCAGTACTTC
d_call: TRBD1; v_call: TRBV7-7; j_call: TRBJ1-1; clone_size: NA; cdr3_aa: CASSLDRDTEAFF; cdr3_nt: TGTGCTAGCAGCTTAGACAGGGACACTGAAGCTTTCTTT
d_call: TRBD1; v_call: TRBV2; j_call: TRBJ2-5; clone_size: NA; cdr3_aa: CASSPGQQETQYF; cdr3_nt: TGTGCCAGCAGCCCGGGACAGCAAGAGACCCAGTACTTC
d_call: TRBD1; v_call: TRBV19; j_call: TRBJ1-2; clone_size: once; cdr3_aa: CASTGTGNYGYTF; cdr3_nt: TGTGCCAGTACCGGGACAGGAAACTATGGCTACACCTTC
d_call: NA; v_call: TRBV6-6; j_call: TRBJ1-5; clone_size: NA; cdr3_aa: CASSTGLGNQPQHF; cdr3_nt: TGTGCCAGCAGTACAGGGTTGGGCAATCAGCCCCAGCATTTT
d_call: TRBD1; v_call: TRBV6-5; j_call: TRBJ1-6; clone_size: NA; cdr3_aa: CASGQGNSPLHF; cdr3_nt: TGTGCCTCTGGACAGGGAAATTCACCCCTCCACTTT
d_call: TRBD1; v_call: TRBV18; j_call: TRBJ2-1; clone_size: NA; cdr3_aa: CASSPPTGTGSYNEQFF; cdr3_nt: TGTGCCAGCTCACCACCGACCGGGACAGGGTCCTACAATGAGCAGTTCTTC
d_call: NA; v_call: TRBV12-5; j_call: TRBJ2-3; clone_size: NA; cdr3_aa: CASGLVSDTQYF; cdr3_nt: TGTGCTAGTGGTTTGGTTTCGGATACGCAGTATTTT
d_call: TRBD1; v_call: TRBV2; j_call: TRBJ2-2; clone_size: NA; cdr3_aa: CASRNRGLGNTGELFF; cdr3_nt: TGTGCCAGCAGAAACAGGGGCCTCGGGAACACCGGGGAGCTGTTTTTT
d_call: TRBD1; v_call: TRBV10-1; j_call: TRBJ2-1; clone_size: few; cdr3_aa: CASSGDRVNEQFF; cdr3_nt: TGCGCCAGCAGCGGGGACAGGGTGAATGAGCAGTTCTTC
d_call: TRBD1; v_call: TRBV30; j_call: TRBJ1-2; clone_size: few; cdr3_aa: CAWSTDRGPNYGYTF; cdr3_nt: TGTGCCTGGAGTACGGACAGGGGCCCTAACTATGGCTACACCTTC
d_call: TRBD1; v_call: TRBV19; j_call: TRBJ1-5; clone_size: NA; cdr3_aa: CASSTGVSSNQPQHF; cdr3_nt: TGTGCCAGCAGTACAGGGGTTTCAAGCAATCAGCCCCAGCATTTT
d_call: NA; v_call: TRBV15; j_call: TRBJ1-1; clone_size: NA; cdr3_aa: CATSRDGRPRLSEAFF; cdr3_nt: TGTGCCACCAGCAGAGATGGGAGGCCTAGACTCTCTGAAGCTTTCTTT
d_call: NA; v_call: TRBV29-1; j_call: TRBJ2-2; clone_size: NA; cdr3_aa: CSGTGVLGGELFF; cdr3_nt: TGCAGCGGGACTGGGGTTTTGGGCGGGGAGCTGTTTTTT
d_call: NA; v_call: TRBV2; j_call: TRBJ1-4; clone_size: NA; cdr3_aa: CASSGGLGNEKLFF; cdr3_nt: TGTGCCAGCAGTGGGGGGCTTGGTAATGAAAAACTGTTTTTT
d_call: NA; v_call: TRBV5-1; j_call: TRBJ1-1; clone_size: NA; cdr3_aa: CASSARFDTEAFF; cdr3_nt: TGCGCCAGCAGCGCCCGGTTTGACACTGAAGCTTTCTTT
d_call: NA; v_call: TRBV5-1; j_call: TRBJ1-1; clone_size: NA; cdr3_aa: CASSGAGTQAFF; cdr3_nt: TGCGCCAGCAGCGGGGCCGGGACACAAGCTTTCTTT
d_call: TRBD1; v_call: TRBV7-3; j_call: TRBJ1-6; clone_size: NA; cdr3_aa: CASSLTNPGQSSPLHF; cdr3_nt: TGTGCCAGCAGCTTAACGAACCCGGGACAGAGTTCACCCCTCCACTTT
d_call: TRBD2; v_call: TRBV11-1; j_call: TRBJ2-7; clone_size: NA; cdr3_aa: CASSFGLAGEQYF; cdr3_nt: TGTGCCAGCAGCTTCGGACTAGCGGGCGAGCAGTACTTC
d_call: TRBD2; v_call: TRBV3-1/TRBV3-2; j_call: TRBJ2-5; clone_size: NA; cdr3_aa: CASSQDGRGAGETQYF; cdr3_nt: TGTGCCAGCAGCCAAGACGGGCGGGGGGCAGGAGAGACCCAGTACTTC